The 20 T cell receptor beta chains below all came from one sample that was sequenced in a study of shared clonotypes between healthy human individuals. The method was immunoSEQ multiplex PCR; TCRdb's version includes in-frame clones alone and lacks a portion of them. The repertoire holds some 630,000 clones, with around 72% as singletons. Sequencing was performed on memory CD4+ T cells sorted from blood. The subset was: CD45RA-negative fraction. The receptors stem from a woman younger than 45 in good health.

As DNA, the CDR3 is TGTGCCAGCTCCCTCTCGGACAGGGACACTGAAGCTTTCTTT. This encodes CASSLSDRDTEAFF. The chain links TRBV18 to TRBJ1-1; 8 bases are shared with TRBD1. Germline assignment: CDR1 KGHSH and CDR2 LQKENI. Trimming at V came to 6 bases and at J to 3 bases, leaving 6 bases not matched to a gene. The CDR3 length is 14 residues. Full variable domain (rest looked up from reference TRBV18 and TRBJ1-1): NAGVMQNPRHLVRRRGQEARLRCSPMKGHSHVYWYRQLPEEGLKFMVYLQKENIIDESGMPKERFSAEFPKEGPSILRIQQVVRGDSAAYFCASSLSDRDTEAFFGQGTRLTVV.

The rearrangement uses TRBV29-1 and TRBJ2-1, with D perhaps matching TRBD1 or TRBD2 (5 bases each). The CDR3 covers 14 residues. Germline lookup yields CDR1 SQVTM and CDR2 ANQGSEA. The V gene lost 6 bases and the J gene lost 4 bases, with 16 bases spanning the gap. The CDR3 nucleotides are TGCAGCGTCGCGTTGAGGGGCGCATACAATGAGCAGTTCTTC. This encodes CSVALRGAYNEQFF.

The chain has TRBV25-1 and TRBJ1-4; 7 bases are shared with TRBD1. The trim removed 1 base at V and 8 bases at J, leaving 13 bases unmatched. Germline loops: CDR1 MGHDK, CDR2 SYGVNS. CDR3 size: 17 residues. The CDR3 loop is CASSESAHRGIEEKLFF. CDR3 nucleotide sequence: TGTGCCAGCAGTGAATCGGCCCACAGGGGAATAGAGGAAAAACTGTTTTTT.

This rearrangement joins TRBV7-2 to TRBJ2-7; D gene ambiguous. From germline, CDR1 is SGHTA and CDR2 FQGNSA. V was cut by 5 bases and J by 0 bases, with 11 bases left in between. This CDR3 spans 14 amino acids. CDR3 DNA: TGTGCCAGCAGCGCCTGGACGGTCTCCTACGAGCAGTACTTC. Its translation is CASSAWTVSYEQYF.

This clone was counted a single time. V gene TRBV28 combines with J gene TRBJ1-2; D is ambiguous. V dropped 6 bases and J dropped 8 bases, with 16 bases sitting between them. The CDR3 has 13 amino acids. Looked up from germline, CDR1 is MDHEN and CDR2 is SYDVKM. The CDR3 nucleotides are TGTGCCAGCAGCACCGGGAGTCAATTAGGCTACACCTTC. Encoded protein: CASSTGSQLGYTF.

V is TRBV19 and J is TRBJ2-1; 10 positions match TRBD2. With V trimmed by 3 bases and J by 12 bases, 8 bases remained unmatched. The CDR3 sequence is 14 residues long. The germline V gene encodes CDR1 LNHDA and CDR2 SQIVND (reference sequence). The CDR3: CASSILAGEGVQFF. The CDR3 nucleotides are TGTGCCAGTAGTATTCTAGCGGGAGAGGGGGTGCAGTTCTTC.

The chain has TRBV5-4 and TRBJ1-1; the match to TRBD1 covers 7 bases. Germline CDR1 reads SGHNT; CDR2 reads YYREEE (reference sequence). The CDR3 is made up of 15 amino acids. Trimming at V came to 1 base and at J to 1 base, leaving 4 bases not matched to a gene. The CDR3, as DNA: TGTGCCAGCAGCTTGAACTCAGGGGGGAACACTGAAGCTTTCTTT. This codes for CASSLNSGGNTEAFF.

The rearrangement joins TRBV6-6 to TRBJ2-2; TRBD1 matches at 12 bases. Per germline, CDR1 MNHNY and CDR2 SVGAGI (reference sequence). The CDR3 is 16 residues long. The J segment lost 8 bases and the V segment lost 5 bases, leaving 9 bases of the junction unmatched. The CDR3 loop is CASSPGTGGADGELFF. The CDR3 DNA reads as TGTGCCAGCAGTCCCGGGACAGGGGGCGCGGATGGGGAGCTGTTTTTT.

This sequence joins TRBV14 and TRBJ2-7; unclear D gene. The CDR3 length is 12 residues. V was shortened by 1 base and J by 8 bases, with 9 bases between the two germline ends. Per germline, CDR1 SGHDN and CDR2 FVKESK. The CDR3 DNA follows: TGTGCCAGCAGCCAAGTAGAGTACCAGCAGTACTTC. Translated, it gives CASSQVEYQQYF. The variable domain in full, with the rest retrieved from reference TRBV14 and TRBJ2-7, is EAGVTQFPSHSVIEKGQTVTLRCDPISGHDNLYWYRRVMGKEIKFLLHFVKESKQDESGMPNNRFLAERTGGTYSTLKVQPAELEDSGVYFCASSQVEYQQYFGPGTRLTVT.

This sequence joins TRBV27 and TRBJ1-5; TRBD1 might be the D (6 bases). Germline values: CDR1 MNHEY, CDR2 SMNVEV (reference sequence). The CDR3 has 14 residues. V was clipped by 0 bases and J by 5 bases, with 8 bases between them. This chain's CDR3 is CASSLSPGDQPQHF. DNA of the CDR3: TGTGCCAGCAGTTTATCCCCAGGGGATCAGCCCCAGCATTTT.

The chain couples TRBV5-4 to TRBJ2-5; D gene uncertain. Per germline, CDR1 SGHNT and CDR2 YYREEE (reference sequence). The V gene lost 4 bases and the J gene lost 2 bases, with 12 bases spanning the gap. The CDR3 has 14 amino acids. CDR3 protein: CASSTWTYQETQYF. The CDR3 DNA reads TGTGCCAGCAGCACCTGGACGTATCAAGAGACCCAGTACTTC.

The chain carries TRBV2 and TRBJ1-2, with unresolved D. The CDR3 extends over 14 amino acids. Between the trimmed V and J ends, which lost 2 bases and 2 bases, there was a span of 9 bases. Per the germline V gene, CDR1 is SNHLY and CDR2 is FYNNEI. The CDR3 reads CASSESGGNYGYTF. CDR3 sequence (DNA): TGTGCCAGCAGTGAAAGTGGCGGGAACTATGGCTACACCTTC.

This chain links TRBV29-1 with TRBJ1-2; possible D gene TRBD1, 6 bases. The CDR3 has 15 amino acids. V was shortened by 5 bases and J by 4 bases, with 20 bases between the two germline ends. Germline V gene lookup returns CDR1 SQVTM and CDR2 ANQGSEA. In DNA, the CDR3 is TGCAGCGTTTCGGAACAGGGATCGGGCAGCTATGGCTACACCTTC. Translation gives CSVSEQGSGSYGYTF.

J is TRBJ2-4 and V is TRBV28, with D unresolved. The CDR3 sequence is 13 residues long. In germline, CDR1 is MDHEN, CDR2 SYDVKM. V was clipped by 6 bases and J by 6 bases, with 12 bases between them. This CDR3 is CASSRPSGNIQYF. The CDR3 nucleotides are TGTGCCAGCAGCCGACCTTCCGGAAACATTCAGTACTTC.

The V and J genes are TRBV5-1 and TRBJ1-2, with a possible D match to TRBD1 (5 bases). The CDR3 covers 15 residues. Germline CDR1 reads SGHRS; CDR2 reads YFSETQ. V was pared by 4 bases and J by 3 bases, with 16 bases between. CDR3 loop: CASSGAPGVDYGYTF. CDR3 in DNA: TGCGCCAGCAGCGGGGCGCCGGGGGTGGACTATGGCTACACCTTC.

This clone was detected once. The genes are TRBV7-2 and TRBJ2-7, with a possible D match to TRBD2 (7 bases). Germline V gene sequence: CDR1 SGHTA, CDR2 FQGNSA. The CDR3 consists of 14 residues. The germline V and J ends were trimmed by 3 bases and 2 bases, with 11 bases remaining between them. CDR3 nucleotides: TGTGCCAGCAGCTTCCGGGGGGCGGCCTACGAGCAGTACTTC. Its protein product is CASSFRGAAYEQYF.

The chain uses TRBV7-8 and TRBJ1-3; D not certain. The V gene lost 5 bases and the J gene lost 15 bases, with 20 bases spanning the gap. The CDR3 has 13 amino acids. CDR1 is SGHVS and CDR2 is FQNEAQ in the germline V gene. The CDR3 DNA reads TGTGCCAGCAGCAAAGACGTCCGCCTAAGGGCATATTTT. Translation: CASSKDVRLRAYF.

This clone was seen a handful of times. The DNA of the CDR3 is TGTGCCTGGAGCTTTGACAGGGTGAACACTGAAGCTTTCTTT. Protein: CAWSFDRVNTEAFF. The chain links TRBV30 to TRBJ1-1, with 7 positions matching TRBD1. V shed 3 bases and J 0 bases; nucleotides not matched to a gene: 4. Germline V gene lookup returns CDR1 GTSNPN and CDR2 SVGIG (reference sequence). This CDR3 comprises 14 residues.

The chain joins TRBV6-1 to TRBJ1-1; the D is unclear. Germline CDR1 is MNHNS and CDR2 is SASEGT. The CDR3 extends over 11 amino acids. Trimming cost V 7 bases and J 7 bases, with 10 bases left between them. The CDR3 loop is CASTEIVEAFF. The DNA for the CDR3 is TGTGCCAGCACTGAGATAGTTGAAGCTTTCTTT.

The chain links TRBV7-2 to TRBJ2-3; D is undetermined. The CDR3 has 13 amino acids. The germline CDR1 and CDR2 sequences are SGHTA and FQGNSA. V was shortened by 1 base and J by 5 bases, with 7 bases between the two germline ends. In nucleotides, the CDR3 is TGTGCCAGCAGCTTAGTTTTACGAGATACGCAGTATTTT. Its translation: CASSLVLRDTQYF.